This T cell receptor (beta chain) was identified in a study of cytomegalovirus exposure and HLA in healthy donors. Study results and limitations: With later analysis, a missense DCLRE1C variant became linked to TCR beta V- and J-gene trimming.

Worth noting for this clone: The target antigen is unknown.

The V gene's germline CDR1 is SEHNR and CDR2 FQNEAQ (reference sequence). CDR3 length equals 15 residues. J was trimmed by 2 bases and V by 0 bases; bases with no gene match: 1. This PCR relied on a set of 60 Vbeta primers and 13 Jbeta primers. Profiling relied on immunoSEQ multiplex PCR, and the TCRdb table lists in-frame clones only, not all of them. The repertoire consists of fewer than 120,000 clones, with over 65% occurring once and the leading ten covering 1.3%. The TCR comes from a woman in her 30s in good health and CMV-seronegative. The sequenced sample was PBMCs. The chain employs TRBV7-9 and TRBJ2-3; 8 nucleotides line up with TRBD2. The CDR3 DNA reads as TGTGCCAGCAGCTTAGCTAGCGGGACCACAGATACGCAGTATTTT. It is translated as CASSLASGTTDTQYF.